This T cell receptor beta chain was sequenced for a study of sequential checkpoint blockade in melanoma. Study-level information: 85 to 95 pretreatment tumor DNA samples were TCRβ immunosequenced. Under 25 patients had matched tumor biopsies before treatment and at week 13 after nivolumab or ipilimumab alone.

General study results and limits: In arm A, pretreatment tumor clonality was associated with response.

V lost 0 bases and J 1 base, leaving 3 bases between the germline ends. The CDR3 runs to 13 residues. In the case of this clone: Its antigen is undetermined.

Treatment meaning: randomized to nivolumab then ipilimumab (arm A) or the reverse (arm B). None of the patients previously received DNA-damaging chemotherapy. Profiling relied on immunoSEQ multiplex PCR, and the TCRdb table lists in-frame clones only, not all of them. The table records approximately 8,000 clones, roughly 27% of them present only once. The chain combines TRBV23-1 with TRBJ1-2; the D is unclear. TRBV23-1 is identified as an open reading frame with a role that is uncertain. This specimen consisted of tumor tissue (inferred from file names), obtained from a patient given nivolumab and ipilimumab in sequence. This TCR was sampled from a human donor with melanoma. The CDR3 loop is CASSQSFNYGYTF. In DNA form, the CDR3 reads TGCGCCAGCAGTCAATCGTTTAACTATGGCTACACCTTC.